Here is one TCR beta chain with its context. Antigen unknown. The entry originates in a study of CD4 T cells in relation to SARS-CoV-2 and coronaviruses. The unexposed donors gave CD4+ T cells in 2011-2018, prior to COVID-19. After approximately 10 days of culture, CD4+ T cells were isolated. Clones were sequenced by immunoSEQ multiplex PCR, and TCRdb holds only the in-frame ones, with some missing. The sample contains about 17,000 clones, over 80% of which appear only once. Losses at the gene ends were 3 bases for V and 3 bases for J; bases not matched to a gene: 12. The CDR3 extends over 19 amino acids. The germline gives CDR1 LGHDT, CDR2 YNNKEL (reference sequence).

This chain joins TRBV3-1 (or the pseudogene TRBV3-2) and TRBJ2-5; 14 nucleotides line up with TRBD2. The receptor comes from a human donor in good health. Sequencing was done on a sample of CD4+ T cells from PBMCs, cultured in vitro. CDR3 sequence: CASSQGGTSGGEGKETQYF. CDR3 bases: TGTGCCAGCAGCCAGGGTGGGACTAGCGGGGGAGAGGGGAAAGAGACCCAGTACTTC.